The clone carrying this T cell receptor (beta chain) was detected ten times or more. The data originate from a study of blood T cells in healthy people across ages. Germline-derived CDR1 and CDR2 are DFQATT and SNEGSKA (reference sequence). The CDR3 length is 13 residues. V lost 3 bases, J lost 6 bases, and 15 bases lay in between. It was with a sample-barcoded 5' primer and a J-beta primer mix that a second PCR of roughly 7 to 12 cycles was run. In TCRdb, the 5' RACE reads were re-called with MiXCR into one record per CDR3 protein. The sample records 750,000 or so distinct CDR3 sequences, approximately 25% being singletons. The sample also formed part of further work on T cells of mothers and their children.

The specimen sequenced was blood. The receptor was isolated from a boy aged 5-17 years in good health. The chain is built from TRBV20-1 and TRBJ2-7; perhaps TRBD2 as D (6 bases). The CDR3 region is CSASWAGTGEQYF. CDR3 sequence (DNA): TGCAGTGCTAGCTGGGCGGGGACTGGCGAGCAGTACTTC.